Below are 14 T cell receptor beta chains sequenced from a single sample in a study of OX40 agonist ivuxolimab in advanced cancers. Data came from immunoSEQ multiplex PCR; TCRdb stores just in-frame clones and leaves some out. This table has tens of thousands of clones, approximately 80% appearing once. The material sequenced was CD4+ or CD8+ T cells sorted from blood, taken in a trial of the OX40 agonist ivuxolimab. The receptors originated from an adult with an advanced solid tumor such as melanoma, head and neck, liver or kidney cancer.

V usage is TRBV5-8 and J usage is TRBJ1-3; no firm D call. With 6 bases removed from V and 0 bases from J, the gap between germline ends came to 13 bases. The CDR3 sequence is 15 residues long. From germline, CDR1 is SGHTS and CDR2 YDEGEE. CDR3 protein: CASTPEGNSGNTIYF. The CDR3 bases are TGTGCCAGCACCCCGGAAGGGAACTCTGGAAACACCATATATTTT.

The chain is built from TRBV5-1 and TRBJ2-5; D gene ambiguous. The CDR3 has 11 residues. Germline CDR1 SGHRS, CDR2 YFSETQ. Trimming left V 5 bases short and J 0 bases short, with 2 bases between. CDR3 sequence (DNA): TGCGCCAGCAGTTACCAAGAGACCCAGTACTTC. Translating it yields CASSYQETQYF.

The chain has TRBV12-5 and TRBJ1-4; no firm D call. V lost 5 bases and J 0 bases, leaving 10 bases between the germline ends. CDR3 length: 15 residues. The germline gives CDR1 LGHNT, CDR2 FRNRAP. CDR3 in amino acids: CASGVQVSTNEKLFF. The CDR3 coding sequence is TGTGCTAGTGGTGTTCAGGTATCAACTAATGAAAAACTGTTTTTT.

This chain links TRBV5-1 with TRBJ2-5, with D perhaps TRBD1 or TRBD2 (5 bases each). V was trimmed by 0 bases and J by 5 bases, leaving 11 bases between them. Per the germline V gene, CDR1 is SGHRS and CDR2 is YFSETQ. The CDR3 spans 14 residues. In DNA, the CDR3 is TGCGCCAGCAGCTTGGCCAGCTGGGGGGAGACCCAGTACTTC. Its translation: CASSLASWGETQYF. Using reference TRBV5-1 and TRBJ2-5 for the parts outside the CDR3, the full variable domain is KAGVTQTPRYLIKTRGQQVTLSCSPISGHRSVSWYQQTPGQGLQFLFEYFSETQRNKGNFPGRFSGRQFSNSRSEMNVSTLELGDSALYLCASSLASWGETQYFGPGTRLLVL.

The chain couples TRBV29-1 to TRBJ2-3; tentative D call: TRBD2 (7 bases). Germline V CDR1 and CDR2: SQVTM, ANQGSEA. Trimming shortened V by 6 bases and J by 3 bases, and 19 bases separated the two germline ends. This CDR3 has 15 residues. The CDR3 sequence is CSVGGTNSLTDTQYF. In DNA form, the CDR3 reads TGCAGCGTGGGGGGGACAAACTCTCTGACAGATACGCAGTATTTT.

CDR3 sequence reads: CASTPPAGNTIYF. As DNA, the CDR3 is TGCGCCAGCACTCCCCCGGCTGGAAACACCATATATTTT. The chain is built from TRBV4-1 and TRBJ1-3; D is uncertain. V was clipped by 7 bases and J by 2 bases, with 9 bases between them. The CDR3 spans 13 residues. Germline V gives CDR1 MGHRA, CDR2 YSYEKL.

CDR3 sequence reads: CASSLGDRGPLGGNTIYF. DNA of the CDR3: TGCGCCAGCAGCTTGGGGGACAGGGGCCCTCTGGGAGGAAACACCATATATTTT. V usage is TRBV5-1 and J usage is TRBJ1-3; 10 bases match TRBD1. CDR1 and CDR2 (germline): SGHRS, YFSETQ. The CDR3 consists of 18 residues. V gave up 0 bases and J gave up 4 bases; unmatched junction bases: 10. The variable domain in full, with the rest retrieved from reference TRBV5-1 and TRBJ1-3, is KAGVTQTPRYLIKTRGQQVTLSCSPISGHRSVSWYQQTPGQGLQFLFEYFSETQRNKGNFPGRFSGRQFSNSRSEMNVSTLELGDSALYLCASSLGDRGPLGGNTIYFGEGSWLTVV.

The rearrangement links TRBV11-2 to TRBJ2-7, with 7 positions matching TRBD1. The V segment lost 5 bases and the J segment 0 bases; nucleotides outside the gene matches: 4. The CDR3 is made up of 14 amino acids. Germline CDR1 SGHAT, CDR2 FQNNGV. CDR3 region: CASSGQAGSYEQYF. CDR3 DNA sequence: TGTGCCAGCAGCGGACAGGCTGGCTCCTACGAGCAGTACTTC.

The chain couples TRBV6-6 to TRBJ2-7; 8 nucleotides line up with TRBD1. The CDR3 contains 15 residues. Germline V lookup: CDR1 MNHNY, CDR2 SVGAGI (reference sequence). With V trimmed by 6 bases and J by 1 base, 8 bases remained unmatched. CDR3 protein: CASRSGTGGSYEQYF. CDR3 coding DNA: TGTGCCAGCAGGTCCGGGACAGGAGGTTCCTACGAGCAGTACTTC.

This clone has a handful of counts. The rearrangement joins TRBV12-5 to TRBJ2-1; the D call may be TRBD1 or TRBD2 (5 bases each). Per germline, CDR1 LGHNT and CDR2 FRNRAP. Trimming took off 5 bases at V and 1 base at J, with 12 bases between the two ends. This CDR3 is built from 15 residues. The CDR3 region is CASGPGTSSYNEQFF. The CDR3 bases are TGTGCTAGTGGTCCCGGGACGTCGTCCTACAATGAGCAGTTCTTC.

The CDR3 is CASRSIRATGNQPQHF. The DNA for the CDR3 is TGTGCCAGTAGATCGATCCGGGCTACAGGCAATCAGCCCCAGCATTTT. J is TRBJ1-5 and V is TRBV19; no clear D gene. Trimming removed 6 bases from V and 2 bases from J, with 17 bases in between. CDR1 LNHDA and CDR2 SQIVND come from the germline V gene (reference sequence). The length of the CDR3 is 16 residues.

The chain links TRBV11-2 to TRBJ2-7; D not certain. Trimming pared 1 base from V and 3 bases from J, leaving 10 bases between. CDR1 and CDR2 from the germline V gene are SGHAT and FQNNGV. This CDR3 has 14 amino acids. The CDR3 loop is CASSLAVVVYEQYF. The CDR3 bases are TGTGCCAGCAGCTTAGCCGTGGTGGTCTACGAGCAGTACTTC.

V and J are TRBV18 and TRBJ2-7; no reliable D call. V was trimmed by 4 bases and J by 5 bases, leaving 6 bases between them. This CDR3 contains 11 residues. CDR1 and CDR2 (germline): KGHSH, LQKENI. CDR3 sequence reads: CASSRKDEQYF. The CDR3 DNA reads as TGTGCCAGCTCACGAAAGGACGAGCAGTACTTC.

The chain uses TRBV5-5 and TRBJ1-5; TRBD1 might be the D (5 bases). CDR3 length: 14 amino acids. Germline lookup yields CDR1 SGHKS and CDR2 YYEKEE (reference sequence). V lost 2 bases and J lost 6, with 12 bases in between. The DNA for the CDR3 is TGTGCCAGCAGCTTAGGGGCCCCCGGTCAGCCCCAGCATTTT. Protein sequence: CASSLGAPGQPQHF.